This record concerns one T cell receptor beta chain sequence. What it binds is unknown. This sample stems from a study of T cell responses to AZD1222 COVID-19 vaccine. Findings and limits, study-wide: Spike-wide coverage was observed for vaccine-associated CD4 TCRs, with dominant responses at 160-218 and 743-854. Targeting of unmutated variant regions was reportedly seen in nearly half of spike-specific TCRs. Spike-specific TCR breadth and depth both grew after two AZD1222 doses. Clonal diversity may have been underestimated, and the donors were mostly white British, with more females than males.

Germline-derived CDR1 and CDR2 are SEHNR and FQNEAQ (reference sequence). CDR3 length: 17 amino acids. V gave up 1 base and J gave up 0 bases; unmatched junction bases: 9. Measured with immunoSEQ multiplex PCR; TCRdb has only the in-frame clones, and not every one. Here the sample spans about 73,000 clones, 75% to 90% being singletons. The sample was peripheral blood, taken 28 days after the second AZD1222 dose. This receptor was obtained from an adult who received the AZD1222 COVID-19 vaccine. The V call is TRBV7-9, the J call TRBJ2-7; 7 positions agree with TRBD2. CDR3 DNA: TGTGCCAGCAGCTTAGGGGTGGGACCGGGGGGCTCCTACGAGCAGTACGTC. Its protein product is CASSLGVGPGGSYEQYV.